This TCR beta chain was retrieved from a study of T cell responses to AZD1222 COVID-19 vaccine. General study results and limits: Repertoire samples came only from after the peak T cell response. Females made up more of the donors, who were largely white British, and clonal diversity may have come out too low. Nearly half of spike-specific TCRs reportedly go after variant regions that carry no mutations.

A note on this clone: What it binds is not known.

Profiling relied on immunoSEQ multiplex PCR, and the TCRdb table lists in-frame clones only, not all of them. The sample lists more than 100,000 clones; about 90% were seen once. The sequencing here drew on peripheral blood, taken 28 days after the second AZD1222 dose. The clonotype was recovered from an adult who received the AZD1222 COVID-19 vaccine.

The CDR3 DNA sequence: TGTGCCAGCAGCGGACCCTCTGGGGCCAACGTCCTGACTTTC. Translating gives CASSGPSGANVLTF. The chain carries TRBV7-6 and TRBJ2-6; no clear D gene. Germline V gene lookup returns CDR1 SGHVS and CDR2 FNYEAQ. Trimming removed 5 bases at V and 0 bases at J, with 5 bases between. The CDR3 spans 14 residues.